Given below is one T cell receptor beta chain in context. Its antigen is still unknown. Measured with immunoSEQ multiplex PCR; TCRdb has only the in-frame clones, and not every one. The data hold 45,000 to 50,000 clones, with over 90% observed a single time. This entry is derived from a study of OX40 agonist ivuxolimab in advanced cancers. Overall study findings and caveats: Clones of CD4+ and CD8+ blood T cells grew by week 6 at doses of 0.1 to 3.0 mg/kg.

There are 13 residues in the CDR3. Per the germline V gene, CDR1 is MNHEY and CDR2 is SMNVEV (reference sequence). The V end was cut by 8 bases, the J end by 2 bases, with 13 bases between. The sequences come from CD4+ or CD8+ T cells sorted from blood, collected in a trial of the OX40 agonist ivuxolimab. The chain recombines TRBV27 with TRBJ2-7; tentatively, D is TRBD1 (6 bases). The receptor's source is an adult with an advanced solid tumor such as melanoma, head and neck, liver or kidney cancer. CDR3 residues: CASGGGVTYEQYF. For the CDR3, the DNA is TGTGCCAGCGGGGGCGGAGTGACCTACGAGCAGTACTTC.